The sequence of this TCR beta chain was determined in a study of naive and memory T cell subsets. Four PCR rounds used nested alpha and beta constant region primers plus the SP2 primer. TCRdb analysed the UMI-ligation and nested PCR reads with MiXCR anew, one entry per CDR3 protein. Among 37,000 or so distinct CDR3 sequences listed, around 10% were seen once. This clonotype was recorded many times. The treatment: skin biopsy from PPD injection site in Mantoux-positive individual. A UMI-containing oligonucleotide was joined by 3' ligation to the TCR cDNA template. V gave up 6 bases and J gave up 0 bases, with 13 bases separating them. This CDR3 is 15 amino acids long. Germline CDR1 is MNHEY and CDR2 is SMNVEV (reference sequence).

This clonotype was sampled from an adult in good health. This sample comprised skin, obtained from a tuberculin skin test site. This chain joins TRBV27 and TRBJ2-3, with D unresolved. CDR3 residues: CASRSYTVSTDTQYF. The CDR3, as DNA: TGTGCCAGCAGGTCTTATACTGTTAGCACAGATACGCAGTATTTT.